This T cell receptor (beta chain) comes out of a study of PD-1 blockade in classical Hodgkin lymphoma. General observations from the study: Similar baseline diversity was found in complete responders and newly diagnosed patients.

This CDR3 is built from 12 residues. Germline values: CDR1 SNHLY, CDR2 FYNNEI. The V end was cut by 5 bases, the J end by 8 bases, with 10 bases between. Profiling relied on immunoSEQ multiplex PCR, and the TCRdb table lists in-frame clones only, not all of them. Among about 15,000 clones listed, about nine tenths were seen once. Notes on this clone: Its antigen is not known.

Time point defined: cycle 4 day 1 (C4D1), after around six weeks of nivolumab. Each of the patients experienced relapse following autologous stem cell transplantation, and their brentuximab vedotin exposure differed. Magnetic negative selection was used to purify CD8+ T cells from thawed PBMCs. This chain connects TRBV2 to TRBJ2-1, with unresolved D. The source was CD8+ T cells from blood, collected before the fourth cycle of nivolumab. This sequence originates from a human donor with classical Hodgkin lymphoma. CDR3 sequence (DNA): TGTGCCAGCAGTTGGGGTGGGGATGAGCAGTTCTTC. It codes for CASSWGGDEQFF.